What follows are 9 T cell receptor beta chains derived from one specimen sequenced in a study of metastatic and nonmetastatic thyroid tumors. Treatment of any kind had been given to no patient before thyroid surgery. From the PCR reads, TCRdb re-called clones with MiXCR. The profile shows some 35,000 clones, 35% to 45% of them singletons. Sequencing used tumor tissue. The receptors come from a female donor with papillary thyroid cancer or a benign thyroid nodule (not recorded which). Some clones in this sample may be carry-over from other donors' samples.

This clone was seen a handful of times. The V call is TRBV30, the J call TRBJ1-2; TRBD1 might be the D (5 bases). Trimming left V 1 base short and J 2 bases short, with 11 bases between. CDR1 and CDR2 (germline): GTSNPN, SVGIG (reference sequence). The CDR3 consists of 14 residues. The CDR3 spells CAWSAETANYGYTF. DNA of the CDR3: TGTGCCTGGAGTGCCGAGACAGCAAACTATGGCTACACCTTC.

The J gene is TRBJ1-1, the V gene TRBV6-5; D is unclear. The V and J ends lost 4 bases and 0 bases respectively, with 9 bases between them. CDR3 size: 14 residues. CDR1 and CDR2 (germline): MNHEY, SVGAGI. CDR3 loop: CASSWARLNTEAFF. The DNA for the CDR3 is TGTGCCAGCAGTTGGGCCAGGCTGAACACTGAAGCTTTCTTT.

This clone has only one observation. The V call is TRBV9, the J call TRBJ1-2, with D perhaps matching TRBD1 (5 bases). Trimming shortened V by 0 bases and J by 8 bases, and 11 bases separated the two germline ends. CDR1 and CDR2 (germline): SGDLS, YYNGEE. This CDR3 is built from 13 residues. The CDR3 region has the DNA TGTGCCAGCAGCGTAGGGGGCGGTCTGGGCTACACCTTC. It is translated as CASSVGGGLGYTF.

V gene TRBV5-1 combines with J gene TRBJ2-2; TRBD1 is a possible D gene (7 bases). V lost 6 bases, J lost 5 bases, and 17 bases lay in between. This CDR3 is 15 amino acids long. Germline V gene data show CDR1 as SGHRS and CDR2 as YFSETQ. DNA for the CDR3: TGCGCCAGCACATGGCAGGGGGGTAGAACCGGGGAGCTGTTTTTT. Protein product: CASTWQGGRTGELFF.

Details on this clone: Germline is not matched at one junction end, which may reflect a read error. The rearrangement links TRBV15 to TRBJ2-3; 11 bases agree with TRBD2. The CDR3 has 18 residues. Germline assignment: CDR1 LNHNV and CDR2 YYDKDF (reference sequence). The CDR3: CATSRDTLAGGPGDTQYF. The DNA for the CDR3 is TGTGCCACCAGCCGAGATACTTTAGCGGGAGGGCCGGGAGATACGCAGTATTTT.

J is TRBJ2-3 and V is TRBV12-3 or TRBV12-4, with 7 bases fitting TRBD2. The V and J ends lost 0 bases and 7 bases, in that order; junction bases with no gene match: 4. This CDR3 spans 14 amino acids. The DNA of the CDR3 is TGTGCCAGCAGTTTAGCGGGAGGGAGTAATACGCAGTATTTT. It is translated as CASSLAGGSNTQYF.

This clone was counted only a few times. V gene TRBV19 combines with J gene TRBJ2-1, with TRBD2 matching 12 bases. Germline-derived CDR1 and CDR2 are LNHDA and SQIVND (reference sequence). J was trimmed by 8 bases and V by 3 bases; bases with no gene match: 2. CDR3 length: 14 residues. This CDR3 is CASSMASGRDEQFF. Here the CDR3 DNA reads TGTGCCAGTAGTATGGCTAGCGGGAGGGATGAGCAGTTCTTC.

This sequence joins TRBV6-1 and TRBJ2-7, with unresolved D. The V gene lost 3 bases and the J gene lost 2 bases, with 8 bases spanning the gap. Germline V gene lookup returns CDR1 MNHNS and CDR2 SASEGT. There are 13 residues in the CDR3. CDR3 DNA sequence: TGTGCCAGCAGTGACGACTCCCCCTACGAGCAGTACTTC. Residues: CASSDDSPYEQYF.

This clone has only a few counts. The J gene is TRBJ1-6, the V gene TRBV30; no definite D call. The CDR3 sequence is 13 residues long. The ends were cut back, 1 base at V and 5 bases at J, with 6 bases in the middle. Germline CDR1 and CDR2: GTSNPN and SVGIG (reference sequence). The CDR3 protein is CAWSETDNSPLHF. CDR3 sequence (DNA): TGTGCCTGGAGTGAGACCGATAATTCACCCCTCCACTTT.